This T cell receptor beta chain was identified in a study of blood T cell repertoires in COVID-19. Overall study: Acute-phase and convalescent COVID-19 samples originated in the United States, Italy and Spain.

Trimming removed 4 bases at V and 7 bases at J, with 20 bases between. CDR1 is SEHNR, CDR2 FQNEAQ, per germline (reference sequence). This CDR3 comprises 16 residues. Source study methods: Reference gene primer amplification yielded estimated nucleated cell counts. The table came from immunoSEQ multiplex PCR; TCRdb's copy has only in-frame clones and leaves some out. The DNA gave D and trimming, while V, J and clone size come from that table. The profile shows some 190,000 clones, about 78% of them singletons. This clone was observed a few times. The sequenced material came from peripheral blood. This sequence joins TRBV7-9 and TRBJ2-1, with D perhaps TRBD2 (5 bases). The TCR originated in a woman in her forties or fifties with active or convalescent COVID-19. The CDR3: CASSSTLGVQVNEQFF. CDR3 sequence (DNA): TGTGCCAGCAGCTCGACGCTCGGGGTGCAGGTGAATGAGCAGTTCTTC. The variable domain in full, with the rest retrieved from reference TRBV7-9 and TRBJ2-1, is DTGVSQNPRHKITKRGQNVTFRCDPISEHNRLYWYRQTLGQGPEFLTYFQNEAQLEKSRLLSDRFSAERPKGSFSTLEIQRTEQGDSAMYLCASSSTLGVQVNEQFFGPGTRLTVL.